These 4 T cell receptor beta chains share one sample of origin, sequenced in a study of vaccination effects on CD4 cells after COVID-19. Their target antigens are unknown. Clones were read by immunoSEQ multiplex PCR, and TCRdb kept only the in-frame ones, dropping some. Altogether 45,000 to 50,000 clones are present, 67% being singletons, with the ten largest covering roughly 5.1%. Subsequent to ten to eleven days of culture, CD4+ T cells were isolated. Sequencing was performed on CD4+ T cells from PBMCs cultured without peptide, taken before COVID-19 vaccination. The receptors shown here come from a human donor who received a COVID-19 vaccine.

Only one count was recorded for this clone. V gene TRBV28 combines with J gene TRBJ2-6, with 7 bases fitting TRBD1. The V gene end was trimmed by 4 bases and the J gene end by 0 bases; junction bases not matched to a gene: 6. Germline values: CDR1 MDHEN, CDR2 SYDVKM. The CDR3 consists of 17 residues. The CDR3, as DNA: TGTGCCAGCAGTTGGGACAGATTAGACTCTGGGGCCAACGTCCTGACTTTC. Protein sequence: CASSWDRLDSGANVLTF.

The chain couples TRBV7-2 to TRBJ1-1, with TRBD1 matching over 8 bases. The CDR3 spans 17 residues. CDR1 is SGHTA and CDR2 is FQGNSA in the germline V gene. With 1 base clipped from V and 1 base from J, the junction kept 8 bases outside the gene matches. The CDR3 protein is CASSLEFGTGWNTEAFF. In DNA form, the CDR3 reads TGTGCCAGCAGCTTAGAATTCGGGACAGGATGGAACACTGAAGCTTTCTTT.

CDR3 loop: CASRGGGVGTEAFF. CDR3 bases: TGTGCCAGCCGAGGTGGGGGGGTCGGCACTGAAGCTTTCTTT. The chain has TRBV2 and TRBJ1-1; a weak D match, TRBD1 (5 bases). With 8 bases removed from V and 4 bases from J, the gap between germline ends came to 17 bases. Germline V lookup: CDR1 SNHLY, CDR2 FYNNEI. There are 14 residues in the CDR3.

The chain carries TRBV7-8 and TRBJ1-1; possible D gene TRBD1, 5 bases. Between the trimmed V and J ends, which lost 1 base and 4 bases, there was a span of 7 bases. The CDR3 is 13 residues long. The germline gives CDR1 SGHVS, CDR2 FQNEAQ. CDR3 DNA: TGTGCCAGCAGCTTAGAGGGGTTCACTGAAGCTTTCTTT. Translated: CASSLEGFTEAFF.